This T cell receptor beta chain was captured by sequencing in a study of OX40 agonist ivuxolimab in advanced cancers. The data were produced by immunoSEQ multiplex PCR, yet TCRdb's version contains in-frame clones alone and is incomplete. The repertoire holds about 70,000 clones, with about 86% as singletons. The CDR3 loop spans 15 amino acids. The V end lost 4 bases, the J end lost 9 bases, and 16 bases lay between the germline ends. Germline V lookup: CDR1 SGHAT, CDR2 FQNNGV. The starting material was CD4+ or CD8+ T cells sorted from blood, obtained in a trial of the OX40 agonist ivuxolimab. The rearrangement joins TRBV11-2 to TRBJ1-6; D possibly corresponds to TRBD1 (5 bases). The sequence derives from an adult with an advanced solid tumor such as melanoma, head and neck, liver or kidney cancer. For the CDR3, the DNA is TGTGCCAGCAGCTCCCCGGCAGGGTTGGGTTCACCCCTCCACTTT. It codes for CASSSPAGLGSPLHF.